This entry lists 3 T cell receptor beta chains sequenced from one sample in a study of blood T cell repertoires in COVID-19. Here immunoSEQ multiplex PCR was the method, and the copy in TCRdb shows in-frame clones only, minus some. The sample lists roughly 13,000 clones; roughly 80% were seen once. Sequencing was done on a sample of peripheral blood. The receptors stem from a middle-aged man with active or convalescent COVID-19.

The chain is built from TRBV5-1 and TRBJ1-1; D gene unclear. CDR3 length equals 13 residues. Looked up from germline, CDR1 is SGHRS and CDR2 is YFSETQ. Trimming shortened V by 0 bases and J by 5 bases, and 8 bases separated the two germline ends. CDR3 bases: TGCGCCAGCAGCTTGGGGGGAGGAACTGAAGCTTTCTTT. It is translated as CASSLGGGTEAFF.

The chain employs TRBV11-1 and TRBJ2-5, with D possibly matching TRBD1 (6 bases). This CDR3 is 14 amino acids long. The V gene lost 3 bases and the J gene lost 3 bases, with 11 bases spanning the gap. Germline V gene lookup returns CDR1 SGHAT and CDR2 FQDESV (reference sequence). The CDR3 sequence: CASSLFRTEETQYF. The CDR3 nucleotides read TGTGCCAGCAGCTTGTTTAGGACAGAAGAGACCCAGTACTTC.

This clone has only one observation. The chain has TRBV6-5 and TRBJ1-2; 7 bases agree with TRBD1. V was clipped by 6 bases and J by 6 bases; unmatched bases: 4. The CDR3 spans 12 residues. Germline lookup yields CDR1 MNHEY and CDR2 SVGAGI. In DNA, the CDR3 is TGTGCCAGCAGAGTGGGGACAGATGGCTACACCTTC. This sequence encodes CASRVGTDGYTF.